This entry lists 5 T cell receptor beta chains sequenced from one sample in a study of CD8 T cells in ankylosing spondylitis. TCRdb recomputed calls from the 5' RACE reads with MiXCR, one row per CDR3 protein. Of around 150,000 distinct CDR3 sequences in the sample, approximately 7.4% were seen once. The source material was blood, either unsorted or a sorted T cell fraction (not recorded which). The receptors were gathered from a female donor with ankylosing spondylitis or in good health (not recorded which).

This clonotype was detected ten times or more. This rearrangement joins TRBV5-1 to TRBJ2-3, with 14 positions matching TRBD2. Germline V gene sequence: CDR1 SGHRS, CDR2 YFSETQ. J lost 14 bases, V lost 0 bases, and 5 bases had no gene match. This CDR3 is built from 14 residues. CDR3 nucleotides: TGCGCCAGCAGCTTGGGACTAGCGGGGGGGCCGGCGTATTTT. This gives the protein CASSLGLAGGPAYF.

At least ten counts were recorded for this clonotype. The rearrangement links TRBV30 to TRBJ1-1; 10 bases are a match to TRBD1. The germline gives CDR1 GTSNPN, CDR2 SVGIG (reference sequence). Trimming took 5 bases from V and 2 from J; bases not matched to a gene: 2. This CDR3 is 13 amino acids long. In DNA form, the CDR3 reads TGTGCCTGGGACAGGGGGCACAACACTGAAGCTTTCTTT. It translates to CAWDRGHNTEAFF. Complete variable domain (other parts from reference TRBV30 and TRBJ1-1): SQTIHQWPATLVQPVGSPLSLECTVEGTSNPNLYWYRQAAGRGLQLLFYSVGIGQISSEVPQNLSASRPQDRQFILSSKKLLLSDSGFYLCAWDRGHNTEAFFGQGTRLTVV.

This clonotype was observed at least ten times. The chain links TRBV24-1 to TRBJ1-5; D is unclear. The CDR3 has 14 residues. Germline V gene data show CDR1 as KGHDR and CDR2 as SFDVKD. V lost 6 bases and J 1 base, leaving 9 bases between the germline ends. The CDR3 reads CATSNGLSNQPQHF. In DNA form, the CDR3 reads TGTGCCACCAGTAACGGTCTGAGCAATCAGCCCCAGCATTTT.

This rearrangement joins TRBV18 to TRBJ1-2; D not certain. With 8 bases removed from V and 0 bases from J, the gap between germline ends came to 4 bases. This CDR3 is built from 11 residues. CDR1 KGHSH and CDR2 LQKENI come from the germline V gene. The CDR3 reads CASRANYGYTF. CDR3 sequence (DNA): TGTGCCAGCCGCGCTAACTATGGCTACACCTTC.

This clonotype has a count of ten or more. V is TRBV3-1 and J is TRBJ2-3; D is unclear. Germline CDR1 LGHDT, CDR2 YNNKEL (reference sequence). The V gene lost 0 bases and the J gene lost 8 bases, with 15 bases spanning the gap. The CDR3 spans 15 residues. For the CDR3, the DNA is TGTGCCAGCAGCCAAGATTCCTCCGGCTATGGTACGCAGTATTTT. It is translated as CASSQDSSGYGTQYF.